These 26 T cell receptor beta chains came from one sample sequenced in a study of T cells after yellow fever vaccination. TCRdb processed the 5' RACE reads anew with MiXCR; each CDR3 protein has one entry. The table lists 40,000 to 55,000 distinct CDR3 sequences, about 6.6% of them singletons. Sequencing used CD8+ T cells not binding an NS4B(214-222) dextramer, sorted from PBMCs, obtained more than 35 days after the first yellow fever vaccination. These receptors were obtained from a man aged 18 to 29 who received the YFV17D yellow fever vaccine.

This clonotype appeared a few times. V is TRBV5-6 and J is TRBJ1-1; D is undetermined. Deletions cut 1 base from V and 4 bases from J, with 5 bases between. The CDR3 spans 12 residues. Germline CDR1 is SGHDT and CDR2 is YYEEEE. In DNA form, the CDR3 reads TGTGCCAGCAGCTTGTCGGGCACTGAAGCTTTCTTT. This sequence encodes CASSLSGTEAFF.

This clonotype has only a few counts. The chain has TRBV5-5 and TRBJ2-2, with TRBD2 identical over 8 bases. Germline CDR1 and CDR2: SGHKS and YYEKEE (reference sequence). J gave up 7 bases and V 4 bases, and 6 bases lay outside the gene matches. The CDR3 has 14 residues. The CDR3: CASSPGLVGGELFF. The CDR3 DNA reads TGTGCCAGCAGCCCGGGACTAGTCGGCGGGGAGCTGTTTTTT.

This clonotype was observed at least ten times. The chain joins TRBV6-2 or TRBV6-3 to TRBJ1-2; D is unclear. Germline lookup yields CDR1 MNHEY and CDR2 SVGEGT. The CDR3 is 14 amino acids. The V gene lost 4 bases and the J gene lost 4 bases, with 13 bases spanning the gap. The CDR3 loop is CASSLTGESYGYTF. CDR3 nucleotide sequence: TGTGCCAGCAGTTTGACGGGAGAGAGCTATGGCTACACCTTC.

This clonotype came up many times. The chain recombines TRBV27 with TRBJ1-6; D ambiguous. Germline V CDR1 and CDR2: MNHEY, SMNVEV (reference sequence). The CDR3 consists of 13 residues. Trimming cost V 4 bases and J 10 bases, with 11 bases left between them. CDR3 sequence (DNA): TGTGCCAGCAGTTACGGGTTGGGGTCACCCCTCCACTTT. It is translated as CASSYGLGSPLHF.

This clonotype was detected many times. V is TRBV12-3 or TRBV12-4 and J is TRBJ2-3, with D possibly TRBD1 on 6 matching bases. V was pared by 4 bases and J by 2 bases, with 16 bases between. This CDR3 region has 16 residues. The CDR3 protein is CASSSGAGSFTDTQYF. The CDR3 coding sequence is TGTGCCAGCAGTTCAGGGGCCGGTTCCTTCACAGATACGCAGTATTTT.

This clonotype came up a few times. This sequence joins TRBV5-4 and TRBJ2-2, with D unresolved. Trimming shortened V by 4 bases and J by 7 bases, and 14 bases separated the two germline ends. Germline assignment: CDR1 SGHNT and CDR2 YYREEE (reference sequence). There are 14 residues in the CDR3. This CDR3 reads CASSPWWDSGELFF. For the CDR3, the DNA is TGTGCCAGCAGCCCCTGGTGGGATAGCGGGGAGCTGTTTTTT.

This clonotype was picked up one time. This chain connects TRBV13 to TRBJ2-5; TRBD1 matches at 8 bases. Trimming cost V 5 bases and J 1 base; bases outside gene matches: 6. CDR3 size: 15 residues. Germline V lookup: CDR1 PRHDT, CDR2 FYEKMQ (reference sequence). CDR3 bases: TGTGCCAGCAGCAGTGAAACAGGGGGCCAAGAGACCCAGTACTTC. Protein sequence: CASSSETGGQETQYF.

The V gene is TRBV11-2, the J gene TRBJ1-4, with TRBD1 as a possible D gene (6 bases). The CDR3 length is 15 residues. Looked up from germline, CDR1 is SGHAT and CDR2 is FQNNGV. The V end was cut by 4 bases, the J end by 5 bases, with 14 bases between. This CDR3 reads CASSSSDRSNEKLFF. The CDR3 DNA sequence: TGTGCCAGCAGCTCATCGGACAGAAGCAATGAAAAACTGTTTTTT. Filled out from reference TRBV11-2 and TRBJ1-4, the complete variable domain reads EAGVAQSPRYKIIEKRQSVAFWCNPISGHATLYWYQQILGQGPKLLIQFQNNGVVDDSQLPKDRFSAERLKGVDSTLKIQPAKLEDSAVYLCASSSSDRSNEKLFFGSGTQLSVL.

This clonotype was seen more than once but under ten times. The rearrangement links TRBV6-1 to TRBJ2-7, with a weak D call TRBD1 (6 bases). Per germline, CDR1 MNHNS and CDR2 SASEGT. V lost 6 bases and J lost 6, with 21 bases in between. The CDR3 has 15 residues. CDR3 sequence reads: CASSSLTGPRGEQYF. The CDR3 coding sequence is TGTGCCAGCAGCTCACTTACAGGGCCTAGGGGCGAGCAGTACTTC.

This clonotype showed up just a few times. This chain joins TRBV7-9 and TRBJ2-7; D remains unclear. The CDR3 has 12 amino acids. CDR1 is SEHNR and CDR2 is FQNEAQ in the germline V gene (reference sequence). The V end was cut by 5 bases, the J end by 2 bases, with 7 bases between. The CDR3 region has the DNA TGTGCCAGCAGCGTAGGGACCTACGAGCAGTACTTC. Translated, it gives CASSVGTYEQYF.

This clonotype has just a few counts. The CDR3 region has the DNA TGTGCCAGCAGCTGGGGACAGGGCACAGATACGCAGTATTTT. This codes for CASSWGQGTDTQYF. The chain recombines TRBV11-2 with TRBJ2-3; TRBD1 matches 8 bases. The CDR3 length is 14 residues. Trimming removed 4 bases from V and 1 base from J; junction bases left unmatched: 1. CDR1 is SGHAT, CDR2 FQNNGV, per germline.

The chain has TRBV28 and TRBJ1-4; the match to TRBD1 covers 7 bases. The CDR3 spans 13 residues. Germline loops: CDR1 MDHEN, CDR2 SYDVKM. The junction had 7 bases not matched to a gene; V was cut back by 5 bases and J by 10 bases. CDR3 sequence reads: CASSPTGAGKLFF. CDR3 DNA: TGTGCCAGCAGTCCTACAGGGGCGGGAAAACTGTTTTTT. Filled out from reference TRBV28 and TRBJ1-4, the complete variable domain reads DVKVTQSSRYLVKRTGEKVFLECVQDMDHENMFWYRQDPGLGLRLIYFSYDVKMKEKGDIPEGYSVSREKKERFSLILESASTNQTSMYLCASSPTGAGKLFFGSGTQLSVL.

This clonotype appeared many times. V and J are TRBV29-1 and TRBJ2-2; unclear D gene. Germline V gene lookup returns CDR1 SQVTM and CDR2 ANQGSEA. The V gene lost 4 bases and the J gene lost 3 bases, with 3 bases spanning the gap. This CDR3 contains 11 residues. CDR3 loop: CSVGHTGELFF. For the CDR3, the DNA is TGCAGCGTTGGGCACACCGGGGAGCTGTTTTTT.

The chain uses TRBV4-1 and TRBJ1-1; D may be TRBD1 (5 bases). This CDR3 has 17 residues. The V gene's germline CDR1 is MGHRA and CDR2 YSYEKL. V gave up 2 bases and J gave up 1 base, with 17 bases separating them. CDR3 sequence reads: CASSQRAPRETNTEAFF. The CDR3 nucleotides read TGCGCCAGCAGCCAACGAGCACCCAGGGAAACGAACACTGAAGCTTTCTTT.

This clonotype was recorded many times. The chain uses TRBV7-2 and TRBJ2-3, with 11 bases aligning to TRBD2. The V gene's germline CDR1 is SGHTA and CDR2 FQGNSA. The CDR3 is 15 amino acids. Trimming at V came to 6 bases and at J to 6 bases, leaving 8 bases not matched to a gene. Here the CDR3 reads CASSGTSGVFDTQYF. The CDR3 coding sequence is TGTGCCAGCAGTGGGACTAGCGGAGTGTTCGATACGCAGTATTTT.

The V gene is TRBV7-2, the J gene TRBJ2-3; D ambiguous. The CDR3 is 17 residues long. Per the germline V gene, CDR1 is SGHTA and CDR2 is FQGNSA. Between the trimmed V and J ends, which lost 5 bases and 5 bases, there was a span of 23 bases. DNA of the CDR3: TGTGCCAGCAGCCGATTGGCCTTCTCATTTCTAGAAGATACGCAGTATTTT. Translation gives CASSRLAFSFLEDTQYF.

The V gene is TRBV6-6, the J gene TRBJ2-4; D is unresolved. Germline loops: CDR1 MNHNY, CDR2 SVGAGI (reference sequence). Trimming left V 3 bases short and J 6 bases short, with 9 bases between. This CDR3 region has 13 residues. The CDR3 loop reads CASSYGILNIQYF. Here the CDR3 DNA reads TGTGCCAGCAGTTATGGCATTTTAAACATTCAGTACTTC.

CDR3 DNA: TGTGCCAGCAGCCCCCGGACAGGGAGTCGTCAGTACTTC. It encodes CASSPRTGSRQYF. The chain has TRBV13 and TRBJ2-7, with 8 bases fitting TRBD1. The germline V gene has CDR1 PRHDT and CDR2 FYEKMQ (reference sequence). The CDR3 is made up of 13 amino acids. Trimming took 5 bases from V and 10 from J; bases not matched to a gene: 10.

This clonotype appeared a few times. V and J are TRBV6-1 and TRBJ2-1; D remains ambiguous. Germline values: CDR1 MNHNS, CDR2 SASEGT. The CDR3 is 15 residues long. V lost 5 bases and J lost 0, with 11 bases in between. CDR3 coding DNA: TGTGCCAGCAGTCCGACGGATAACTCCTACAATGAGCAGTTCTTC. Protein sequence: CASSPTDNSYNEQFF.

This clonotype was counted ten times or more. The V gene is TRBV7-2, the J gene TRBJ2-7; D is possibly TRBD2 (6 bases). There are 14 residues in the CDR3. Germline V gene lookup returns CDR1 SGHTA and CDR2 FQGNSA. V was cut by 0 bases and J by 2 bases, with 8 bases left in between. CDR3 in DNA: TGTGCCAGCAGCTTAGCCCCGGGAGCCTACGAGCAGTACGTC. Encoded protein: CASSLAPGAYEQYV.

This clonotype showed up many times. The chain couples TRBV27 to TRBJ2-2; tentatively, D is TRBD1 or TRBD2 (5 bases each). The CDR3 sequence is 15 residues long. In germline, CDR1 is MNHEY, CDR2 SMNVEV (reference sequence). The V end was cut by 1 base, the J end by 0 bases, with 6 bases between. CDR3 bases: TGTGCCAGCAGTTTATGGGGGACGAACACCGGGGAGCTGTTTTTT. Translated, it gives CASSLWGTNTGELFF.

This clonotype was seen repeatedly, ten times or more. This chain connects TRBV11-2 to TRBJ1-4, with D maybe TRBD1 (5 bases). V was cut by 7 bases and J by 0 bases, with 15 bases left in between. The CDR3 contains 16 residues. The germline gives CDR1 SGHAT, CDR2 FQNNGV. As DNA, the CDR3 is TGTGCCAGCACCCCAGGGCCGGTGGCAACTAATGAAAAACTGTTTTTT. Protein sequence: CASTPGPVATNEKLFF.

This clonotype was recorded many times. This chain joins TRBV6-2 or TRBV6-3 and TRBJ2-7, with D uncertain. The CDR3 totals 13 residues. The V end was cut by 0 bases, the J end by 2 bases, with 5 bases between. Germline-derived CDR1 and CDR2 are MNHEY and SVGEGT. CDR3 in DNA: TGTGCCAGCAGTTACTCGGGCACCTACGAGCAGTACTTC. Encoded protein: CASSYSGTYEQYF.

The rearrangement joins TRBV28 to TRBJ2-3; 9 nucleotides line up with TRBD1. CDR1 is MDHEN, CDR2 SYDVKM, per germline. V shed 7 bases, J shed 3 bases, and the junction held 5 bases outside the gene matches. This CDR3 region has 14 residues. DNA for the CDR3: TGTGCCAGCAACCGGGACAGGGCGACAGATACGCAGTATTTT. Encoded protein: CASNRDRATDTQYF.

The chain couples TRBV4-3 to TRBJ1-5, with D possibly TRBD1 on 6 matching bases. Trimming cost V 3 bases and J 6 bases, with 15 bases left between them. The length of the CDR3 is 15 residues. Germline lookup yields CDR1 LGHNA and CDR2 YSLEER. For the CDR3, the DNA is TGCGCCAGCAGCCATGAATGGGGGCTCGGTCAGCCCCAGCATTTT. This translates into CASSHEWGLGQPQHF.

This chain links TRBV7-9 with TRBJ1-2; TRBD1 is a possible D gene (5 bases). Germline loops: CDR1 SEHNR, CDR2 FQNEAQ (reference sequence). The CDR3 loop spans 15 amino acids. V lost 5 bases to trimming and J lost 2 bases, with 15 bases between them. Here the CDR3 DNA reads TGTGCCAGCAGCAAAACCGGACAAGCCAACTATGGCTACACCTTC. Translated, it gives CASSKTGQANYGYTF.